The rows below give T cell receptor beta chains drawn from one sample of a study of blood T cells in healthy people across ages. TCRdb independently ran MiXCR on the 5' RACE reads; one entry per CDR3 protein. The sample comprises 550,000 to 650,000 distinct CDR3 sequences, about 30% of which are singletons, and around a sixth rests with the top ten. Material for sequencing was blood. The receptors originated from an elderly woman in good health. CDR3s include the opening cysteine and the closing phenylalanine or tryptophan. D genes are given only for firm matches. Clone size is given for some rows only: seen once, a few or many times, or a class if the clone is expanded.

v_call	j_call	clone_size	d_call	cdr3_aa	cdr3_nt
TRBV28	TRBJ1-5	many	TRBD1	CASSLGQGFRLRNQPQHF	TGTGCCAGCAGTCTAGGACAGGGGTTTCGATTACGCAATCAGCCCCAGCATTTT
TRBV20-1	TRBJ2-7	many	-	CSAGDRLTYEQYF	TGCAGTGCTGGAGATCGATTAACCTACGAGCAGTACTTC
TRBV5-6	TRBJ1-1	many	TRBD1	CASSSDPRDRRNTEAFF	TGTGCCAGCAGCTCGGATCCCCGGGACAGGAGGAACACTGAAGCTTTCTTT
TRBV20-1	TRBJ1-4	many	-	CSAAPGAGNEKLFF	TGCAGTGCCGCTCCGGGGGCCGGTAATGAAAAACTGTTTTTT
TRBV18	TRBJ2-1	many	-	CASSPGTSNEQFF	TGTGCCAGCTCACCAGGGACTTCCAATGAGCAGTTCTTC
TRBV10-3	TRBJ2-7	-	-	CAIASDTGPYEQYF	TGTGCCATCGCCTCGGACACCGGACCCTACGAGCAGTACTTC
TRBV27	TRBJ2-1	-	TRBD1	CASINRGMFNNEQFF	TGTGCCAGCATAAACAGGGGTATGTTCAACAATGAGCAGTTCTTC
TRBV18	TRBJ1-2	few	-	CASSPYGTSDVYGYTF	TGTGCCAGCTCACCATACGGGACCTCAGACGTCTATGGCTACACCTTC
TRBV6-2/TRBV6-3	TRBJ1-1	-	-	CATSSQTEAFF	TGTGCCACCTCGTCACAGACTGAAGCTTTCTTT
TRBV18	TRBJ1-2	-	TRBD1	CAGSQTGNYGYTF	TGTGCCGGCTCACAGACAGGGAACTATGGCTACACCTTC
TRBV4-2	TRBJ2-1	-	-	CASSQTGTSYNEQFF	TGTGCCAGCAGCCAGACCGGGACCTCCTACAATGAGCAGTTCTTC
TRBV7-9	TRBJ1-2	-	-	CASSLPLGTDGYTF	TGTGCCAGCAGCTTGCCCCTCGGCACGGATGGCTACACCTTC